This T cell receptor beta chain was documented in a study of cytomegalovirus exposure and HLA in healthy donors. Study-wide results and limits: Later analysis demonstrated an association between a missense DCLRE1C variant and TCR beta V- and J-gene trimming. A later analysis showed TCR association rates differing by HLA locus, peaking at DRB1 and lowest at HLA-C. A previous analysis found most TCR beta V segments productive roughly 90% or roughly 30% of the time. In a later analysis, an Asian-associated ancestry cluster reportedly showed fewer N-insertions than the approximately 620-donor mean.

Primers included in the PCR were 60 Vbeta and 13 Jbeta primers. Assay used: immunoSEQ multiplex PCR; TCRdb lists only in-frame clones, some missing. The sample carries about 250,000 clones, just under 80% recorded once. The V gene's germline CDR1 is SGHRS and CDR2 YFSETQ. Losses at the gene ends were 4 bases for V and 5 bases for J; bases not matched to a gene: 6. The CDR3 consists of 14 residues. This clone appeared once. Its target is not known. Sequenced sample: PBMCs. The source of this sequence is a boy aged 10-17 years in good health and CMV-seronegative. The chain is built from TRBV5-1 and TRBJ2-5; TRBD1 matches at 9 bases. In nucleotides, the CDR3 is TGCGCCAGCAGCGGCACAGGGGGCGGGGAGACCCAGTACTTC. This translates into CASSGTGGGETQYF.